A selection of T cell receptor beta chains follows, all from one sample in a study of CD8 T cells in ankylosing spondylitis. TCRdb processed the 5' RACE reads anew with MiXCR; each CDR3 protein has one entry. In the table there are about 340,000 distinct CDR3 sequences, 20% to 25% of which are singletons. The sample taken for sequencing was blood, either unsorted or a sorted T cell fraction (not recorded which). These TCRs come from a male donor with ankylosing spondylitis or in good health (not recorded which). Each CDR3 is given without its conserved first and last residue. Fields, in order: D gene, J gene, V gene, clone size, CDR3 protein. A D gene is named only where the DNA matches it firmly. Where a row states a size, it is once, few, many or the class of an expanded clone; other rows omit it.

D gene: NA
J gene: TRBJ2-1
V gene: TRBV6-1
clone size: many
CDR3 protein: ASSVSIWNEQF

D gene: TRBD2
J gene: TRBJ2-3
V gene: TRBV9
clone size: NA
CDR3 protein: ASSVDSSGGVTDTQY

D gene: NA
J gene: TRBJ2-5
V gene: TRBV12-3/TRBV12-4
clone size: NA
CDR3 protein: ASSMGKKEETQY

D gene: NA
J gene: TRBJ2-2
V gene: TRBV12-3/TRBV12-4
clone size: NA
CDR3 protein: ASSLGGGLDTGELF

D gene: NA
J gene: TRBJ1-2
V gene: TRBV15
clone size: NA
CDR3 protein: ATSSGAGDYGYT

D gene: NA
J gene: TRBJ1-1
V gene: TRBV5-1
clone size: NA
CDR3 protein: ASSLGQGLPEAF

D gene: NA
J gene: TRBJ2-1
V gene: TRBV5-1
clone size: NA
CDR3 protein: ASSLGWGVTYNEQF

D gene: NA
J gene: TRBJ2-1
V gene: TRBV7-2
clone size: few
CDR3 protein: ASSTRGISNNEQF

D gene: NA
J gene: TRBJ1-1
V gene: TRBV12-3/TRBV12-4
clone size: many
CDR3 protein: ASSLSEAF

D gene: NA
J gene: TRBJ2-4
V gene: TRBV29-1
clone size: few
CDR3 protein: SVEMVAKNIQY

D gene: TRBD1
J gene: TRBJ2-7
V gene: TRBV29-1
clone size: NA
CDR3 protein: SATTGLLSYEQY

D gene: NA
J gene: TRBJ2-7
V gene: TRBV12-3/TRBV12-4
clone size: once
CDR3 protein: ASSLTSGVLSYEQY

D gene: NA
J gene: TRBJ2-1
V gene: TRBV5-1
clone size: NA
CDR3 protein: ASSIGTLNEQF

D gene: NA
J gene: TRBJ2-7
V gene: TRBV28
clone size: many
CDR3 protein: ASSLGTLEQY

D gene: NA
J gene: TRBJ2-3
V gene: TRBV28
clone size: NA
CDR3 protein: ASSRPPFSTDTQY

D gene: NA
J gene: TRBJ2-2
V gene: TRBV25-1
clone size: few
CDR3 protein: ASSAEGARGGELF

D gene: NA
J gene: TRBJ2-5
V gene: TRBV2
clone size: NA
CDR3 protein: ASSVGGGAWETQY

D gene: NA
J gene: TRBJ2-7
V gene: TRBV12-3/TRBV12-4
clone size: few
CDR3 protein: ASTQGGVDVGYEQY

D gene: NA
J gene: TRBJ2-2
V gene: TRBV15
clone size: few
CDR3 protein: ATSREEGTGFSNTGELF

D gene: NA
J gene: TRBJ2-2
V gene: TRBV24-1
clone size: few
CDR3 protein: ATSDRVKNTGELF

D gene: NA
J gene: TRBJ1-1
V gene: TRBV12-3/TRBV12-4
clone size: few
CDR3 protein: ASSSWFSGINTEAF

D gene: NA
J gene: TRBJ2-5
V gene: TRBV15
clone size: few
CDR3 protein: ATTPGRKEIETQY

D gene: NA
J gene: TRBJ1-2
V gene: TRBV5-6
clone size: few
CDR3 protein: ASSFGLAQYGYT

D gene: NA
J gene: TRBJ1-2
V gene: TRBV5-1
clone size: NA
CDR3 protein: AIPGDYGYT

D gene: TRBD1
J gene: TRBJ2-7
V gene: TRBV29-1
clone size: few
CDR3 protein: SVVLGGIYEQY

D gene: TRBD2
J gene: TRBJ2-1
V gene: TRBV12-3/TRBV12-4
clone size: many
CDR3 protein: ASSPGGRNEQF

D gene: TRBD1
J gene: TRBJ2-7
V gene: TRBV3-1
clone size: NA
CDR3 protein: ASSLPGTGIYEQY

D gene: NA
J gene: TRBJ2-5
V gene: TRBV12-3/TRBV12-4
clone size: few
CDR3 protein: ASADTIETQY

D gene: TRBD2
J gene: TRBJ2-3
V gene: TRBV7-3
clone size: NA
CDR3 protein: ATSAGGTDTQY

D gene: NA
J gene: TRBJ2-3
V gene: TRBV7-6
clone size: few
CDR3 protein: ASTRGGTDTQY

D gene: NA
J gene: TRBJ2-7
V gene: TRBV28
clone size: few
CDR3 protein: ASRPLQGSEQY

D gene: TRBD1
J gene: TRBJ2-7
V gene: TRBV7-9
clone size: NA
CDR3 protein: ASSLGDRENSYEQY

D gene: TRBD2
J gene: TRBJ2-7
V gene: TRBV11-2
clone size: NA
CDR3 protein: ASSSGGIYEQY

D gene: NA
J gene: TRBJ2-7
V gene: TRBV29-1
clone size: few
CDR3 protein: SVEGGGYEQY

D gene: NA
J gene: TRBJ2-2
V gene: TRBV29-1
clone size: NA
CDR3 protein: SVVESETNTGELF

D gene: TRBD2
J gene: TRBJ2-5
V gene: TRBV5-1
clone size: NA
CDR3 protein: ASSPSSGRETQY

D gene: NA
J gene: TRBJ1-1
V gene: TRBV9
clone size: NA
CDR3 protein: ASSVEGVDPPGGNTEAF

D gene: TRBD2
J gene: TRBJ2-1
V gene: TRBV9
clone size: NA
CDR3 protein: ASSSPGTSGGSWNEQF

D gene: TRBD1
J gene: TRBJ2-1
V gene: TRBV20-1
clone size: many
CDR3 protein: SAPGQINEQF

D gene: TRBD1
J gene: TRBJ2-1
V gene: TRBV10-3
clone size: NA
CDR3 protein: AISAPGQGIYDEQF

D gene: NA
J gene: TRBJ2-7
V gene: TRBV6-1
clone size: few
CDR3 protein: ASANIPIYEQY